This T cell receptor beta chain was sequenced for a study of shared clonotypes between healthy human individuals. Study information: Donors were a couple of women and a few men aged 18 to 49.

Germline-derived CDR1 and CDR2 are MDHEN and SYDVKM. The CDR3 runs 16 residues. The protocol was immunoSEQ multiplex PCR, while the TCRdb copy is restricted to in-frame clones and leaves out a portion. This repertoire shows roughly 500,000 clones, around four fifths found once; its top ten account for around 12%. This clone has just one count. Given a far larger clone just one base away, this is likely a sequencing read error. The clonotype was recovered from a woman aged 35 to 49 in good health. Some clones in this sample may be carry-over from other donors' samples. This sequence joins TRBV28 and TRBJ2-1; maybe TRBD2 (5 bases). Material for sequencing was PBMCs. CDR3 residues: CVSSYPHGGSYNEQFF. The CDR3 DNA reads as TGTGTCAGCAGTTACCCTCACGGAGGTTCCTACAATGAGCAGTTCTTC.